Included here is one T cell receptor beta chain sequence, with context. The germline gives CDR1 WSHSY, CDR2 SAAADI. The V end lost 7 bases, the J end lost 0 bases, and 7 bases lay between the germline ends. CDR3 length equals 13 residues. This record comes from a study of blood T cell repertoires in COVID-19. Clones were read by immunoSEQ multiplex PCR, and TCRdb kept only the in-frame ones, dropping some. The sample yields approximately 330,000 clones, around 92% seen once. The genes are TRBV10-2 and TRBJ1-3; D is unclear. The receptor was derived from a woman in her thirties who had recovered from COVID-19. Specimen: PBMCs or T cells enriched from blood (not recorded which). The CDR3 reads CASNSVSGNTIYF. The CDR3 DNA sequence: TGCGCCAGCAACTCCGTCTCTGGAAACACCATATATTTT.